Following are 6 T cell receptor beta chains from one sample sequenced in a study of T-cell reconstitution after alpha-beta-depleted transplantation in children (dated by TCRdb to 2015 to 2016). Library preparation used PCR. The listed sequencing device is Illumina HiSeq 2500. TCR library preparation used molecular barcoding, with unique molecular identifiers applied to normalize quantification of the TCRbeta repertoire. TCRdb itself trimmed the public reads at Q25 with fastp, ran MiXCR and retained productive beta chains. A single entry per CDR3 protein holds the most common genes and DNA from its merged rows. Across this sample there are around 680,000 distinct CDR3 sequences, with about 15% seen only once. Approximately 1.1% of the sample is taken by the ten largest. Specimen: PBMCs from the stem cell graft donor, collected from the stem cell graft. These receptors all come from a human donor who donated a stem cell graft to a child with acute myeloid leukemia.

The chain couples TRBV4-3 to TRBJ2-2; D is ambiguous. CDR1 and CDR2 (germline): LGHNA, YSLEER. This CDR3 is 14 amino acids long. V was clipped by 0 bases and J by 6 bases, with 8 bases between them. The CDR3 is CASSQDFSAGELFF. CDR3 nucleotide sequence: TGCGCCAGCAGCCAAGATTTTTCGGCCGGGGAGCTGTTTTTT.

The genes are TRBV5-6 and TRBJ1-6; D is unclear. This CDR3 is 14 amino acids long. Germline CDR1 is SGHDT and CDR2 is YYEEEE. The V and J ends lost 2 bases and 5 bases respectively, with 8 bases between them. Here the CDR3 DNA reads TGTGCCAGCAGCTTTGTGACGGATAATTCACCCCTCCACTTT. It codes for CASSFVTDNSPLHF. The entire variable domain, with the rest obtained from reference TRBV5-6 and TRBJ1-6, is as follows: DAGVTQSPTHLIKTRGQQVTLRCSPKSGHDTVSWYQQALGQGPQFIFQYYEEEERQRGNFPDRFSGHQFPNYSSELNVNALLLGDSALYLCASSFVTDNSPLHFGNGTRLTVT.

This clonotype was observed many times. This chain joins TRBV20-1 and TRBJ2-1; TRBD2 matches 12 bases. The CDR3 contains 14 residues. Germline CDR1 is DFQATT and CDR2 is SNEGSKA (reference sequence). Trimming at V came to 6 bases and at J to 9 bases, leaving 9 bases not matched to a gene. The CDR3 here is CSARTSGGSGEQFF. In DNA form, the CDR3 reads TGCAGTGCCCGAACTAGCGGGGGGTCGGGTGAGCAGTTCTTC.

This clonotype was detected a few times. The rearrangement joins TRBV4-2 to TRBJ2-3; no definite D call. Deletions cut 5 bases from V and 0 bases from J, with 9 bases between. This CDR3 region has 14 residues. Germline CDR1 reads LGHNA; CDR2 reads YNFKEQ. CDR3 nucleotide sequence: TGTGCCAGCAGCAAGCAGGCTAGCACAGATACGCAGTATTTT. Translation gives CASSKQASTDTQYF.

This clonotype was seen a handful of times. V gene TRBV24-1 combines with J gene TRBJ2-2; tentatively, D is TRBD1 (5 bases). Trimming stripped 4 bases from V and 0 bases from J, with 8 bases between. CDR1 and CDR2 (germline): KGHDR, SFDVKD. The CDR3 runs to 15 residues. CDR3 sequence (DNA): TGTGCCACCAGTGACGTGACAGCGAACACCGGGGAGCTGTTTTTT. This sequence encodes CATSDVTANTGELFF.

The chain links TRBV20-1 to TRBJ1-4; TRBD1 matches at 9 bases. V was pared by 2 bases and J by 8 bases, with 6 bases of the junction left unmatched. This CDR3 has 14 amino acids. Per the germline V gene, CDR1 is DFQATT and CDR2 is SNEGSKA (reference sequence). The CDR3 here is CSARRTGGGEKLFF. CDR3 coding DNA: TGCAGTGCTAGACGAACAGGGGGCGGCGAAAAACTGTTTTTT.